What follows are 20 T cell receptor beta chains derived from one specimen sequenced in a study of tumor and adjacent non-tumor tissue in lung cancer. This sample's RNA came from whole unsorted tissue. TCRbeta libraries were built with three rounds of nested PCR, modified from ARM-PCR. TCRdb re-called the multiplex PCR reads through MiXCR, storing one row per CDR3 protein. The sample lists about 81,000 distinct CDR3 sequences; approximately 72% were seen once. Material: lung tumor tissue. The receptors originated from a woman in her thirties or forties with non-small cell lung cancer.

This clonotype has a handful of counts. The rearrangement links TRBV7-9 to TRBJ2-7, with 8 positions matching TRBD1. Germline lookup yields CDR1 SEHNR and CDR2 FQNEAQ (reference sequence). The CDR3 extends over 16 amino acids. The junction had 9 bases not matched to a gene; V was cut back by 5 bases and J by 0 bases. The CDR3 loop reads CASSPFGQGSSYEQYF. The CDR3 DNA follows: TGTGCCAGCAGCCCATTTGGACAGGGTAGCTCCTACGAGCAGTACTTC.

In its sample, this clonotype was seen many times. The V and J genes are TRBV5-1 and TRBJ2-3; 13 nucleotides align to TRBD2. The CDR3 is 16 residues long. Trimming removed 4 bases from V and 4 bases from J; junction bases left unmatched: 6. The germline CDR1 and CDR2 sequences are SGHRS and YFSETQ. CDR3 loop: CASSERTSGGSDTQYF. CDR3 in DNA: TGCGCCAGCAGCGAGCGGACTAGCGGGGGCTCAGATACGCAGTATTTT.

About this clonotype: Its ends do not fully match the called genes, so a read error is possible. This chain joins TRBV7-9 and TRBJ1-1, with a possible D match to TRBD1 (6 bases). Germline lookup yields CDR1 SEHNR and CDR2 FQNEAQ (reference sequence). The CDR3 is 15 residues long. CDR3 nucleotides: TGTACCAGCAGCTTCTACACAGGGTTGAGCACTGAAGCTTTCTTT. As protein: CTSSFYTGLSTEAFF.

This chain connects TRBV11-2 to TRBJ1-5; D is uncertain. CDR1 and CDR2 (germline): SGHAT, FQNNGV. The CDR3 extends over 13 amino acids. V shed 4 bases and J shed 4 bases, with 8 bases lying between them. The CDR3 protein is CASSYGPNQPQHF. CDR3 coding DNA: TGTGCCAGCAGCTACGGTCCTAATCAGCCCCAGCATTTT.

In this sample, this clonotype turned up once. Here the CDR3 omits its conserved ending phenylalanine or tryptophan, so a read error is the likely source. The rearrangement links TRBV29-1 to TRBJ2-6; D may be TRBD2 (6 bases). Germline assignment: CDR1 SQVTM and CDR2 ANQGSEA. The CDR3 spans 15 residues. As DNA, the CDR3 is TGTAGCGTTGATTCCGGGGGCTCTGGGGCCAACGTCCTGACTATT. This codes for CSVDSGGSGANVLTI.

To note about this clonotype: Its ends do not fully match the called genes, so a read error is possible. The chain carries TRBV6-6 and TRBJ2-1, with a tentative D call TRBD1 (5 bases). Germline CDR1 is MNHNY and CDR2 is SVGAGI (reference sequence). CDR3 length equals 16 residues. This chain's CDR3 is CASSRQRQHSYNEQLF. The CDR3 region has the DNA TGTGCCAGCAGCAGACAGAGACAACACTCCTACAATGAGCAGCTCTTC.

Worth noting for this clonotype: Compared with germline, one end of the junction differs, possibly owing to a read error. The chain's CDR3 is CASSLGQLAVRNGQFF. CDR3 in DNA: TGTGCCAGCAGCTTAGGGCAACTAGCGGTGCGCAATGGGCAGTTCTTC. The chain is built from TRBV11-2 and TRBJ2-1, with 8 bases aligning to TRBD2. Germline V gene sequence: CDR1 SGHAT, CDR2 FQNNGV. The CDR3 sequence is 16 residues long.

This clonotype has only a few counts. A much more abundant neighbour one base away suggests this may be a read error. The chain recombines TRBV20-1 with TRBJ1-2; D possibly corresponds to TRBD1 (6 bases). Germline CDR1 DFQATT, CDR2 SNEGSKA (reference sequence). V lost 6 bases, J lost 7 bases, and 24 bases lay in between. CDR3 length equals 15 residues. The CDR3 DNA sequence: TGCAGTGCACGAAACGTCAGGGGTTCCCGGGCTGGCTACACCTTC. This translates into CSARNVRGSRAGYTF.

With respect to this clonotype: Just one base apart from a much larger clone, this may be a read error. The chain has TRBV7-9 and TRBJ1-6; D possibly corresponds to TRBD1 (6 bases). V was shortened by 5 bases and J by 5 bases, with 10 bases between the two germline ends. This CDR3 is 14 amino acids long. Germline V gene lookup returns CDR1 SEHNR and CDR2 FQNEAQ (reference sequence). CDR3 protein: CASSADSHNSPLHF. The CDR3 nucleotides are TGTGCCAGCAGCGCGGACAGCCATAATTCACCCCTCCACTTT.

The chain carries TRBV29-1 and TRBJ2-7; TRBD2 matches 7 bases. There are 13 residues in the CDR3. The V gene's germline CDR1 is SQVTM and CDR2 ANQGSEA. Losses at the gene ends were 8 bases for V and 3 bases for J; bases not matched to a gene: 10. The CDR3 bases are TGCAGCTCCGGGACTAACGGGAACTACGAGCAGTACTTC. Translation gives CSSGTNGNYEQYF.

The chain is built from TRBV29-1 and TRBJ2-7; 7 bases agree with TRBD2. This CDR3 is built from 12 residues. The germline CDR1 and CDR2 sequences are SQVTM and ANQGSEA. V dropped 6 bases and J dropped 10; count of bases not matched to a gene: 12. The CDR3 nucleotides read TGCAGCGTGGCCGGGACTAACTCTGAACAGTACTTC. Amino acids: CSVAGTNSEQYF.

With respect to this clonotype: This may stem from a read error, because a much larger clone lies one nucleotide away. This rearrangement joins TRBV6-4 to TRBJ2-1, with 8 bases that match TRBD2. The germline gives CDR1 MRHNA, CDR2 SNTAGT. CDR3 size: 14 residues. Unmatched junction bases numbered 4, after V lost 4 bases and J lost 5 bases. DNA for the CDR3: TGTGCCAGCAGTGGCGGGGGGTTCCACAATGAGCAGTTCTTC. Translating it yields CASSGGGFHNEQFF.

This clonotype occurred once. The genes are TRBV29-1 and TRBJ2-1; no clear D gene. V was shortened by 8 bases and J by 6 bases, with 11 bases between the two germline ends. There are 11 residues in the CDR3. Germline V gene sequence: CDR1 SQVTM, CDR2 ANQGSEA. The CDR3: CSIRLSNEQFF. The DNA for the CDR3 is TGCAGCATCCGTCTTTCCAATGAGCAGTTCTTC.

The V and J genes are TRBV18 and TRBJ2-3, with TRBD1 matching over 7 bases. CDR3 length: 14 amino acids. V shed 8 bases, J shed 1 base, and the junction held 6 bases outside the gene matches. Germline V gene sequence: CDR1 KGHSH, CDR2 LQKENI. CDR3 DNA: TGTGCCAGCAGGTCCGGGACAGGCACAGATACGCAGTATTTT. Its protein is CASRSGTGTDTQYF.

Turning to this clonotype: A read error may produce the germline difference seen at one junction end. The V and J genes are TRBV4-2 and TRBJ2-2, with D perhaps assigned TRBD1 or TRBD2 (5 bases each). The CDR3 runs to 18 residues. Per germline, CDR1 LGHNA and CDR2 YNFKEQ. The CDR3: CASSQDLGILLNTGDLVF. CDR3 in DNA: TGTGCCAGCAGCCAAGATCTAGGTATCCTACTAAACACCGGGGACCTGGTTTTT.

Notes on this clonotype: The final CDR3 position lacks the conserved phenylalanine or tryptophan, pointing to a likely read error. V gene TRBV11-2 combines with J gene TRBJ2-7; TRBD2 agrees at 10 bases. The CDR3 loop spans 15 amino acids. V lost 5 bases, J lost 4 bases, and 8 bases stayed unmatched. Germline V gene data show CDR1 as SGHAT and CDR2 as FQNNGV. Written as DNA, the CDR3 is TGTGCCAGCAGCCCGGCTGCTAGCGGGGGATACGAGCAGTACATC. Amino acids: CASSPAASGGYEQYI.

Worth noting for this clonotype: One end of the junction is discordant with germline, which a read error may explain. The V gene is TRBV6-5, the J gene TRBJ1-5, with 10 bases fitting TRBD1. This CDR3 is 15 amino acids long. Germline values: CDR1 MNHEY, CDR2 SVGAGI. This CDR3 reads CASSYRTGGDHPQHF. The CDR3 region has the DNA TGTGCCAGCAGTTACAGGACAGGGGGGGATCATCCCCAGCATTTT.

With respect to this clonotype: Mismatch with germline at one junction end may stem from a read error. The CDR3 nucleotides read TGCATTGCTAGGCAAGGGGCAGATACGCAGTATTTT. Its translation is CIARQGADTQYF. This rearrangement joins TRBV20-1 to TRBJ2-3; D possibly corresponds to TRBD1 (5 bases). Germline V CDR1 and CDR2: DFQATT, SNEGSKA (reference sequence). The length of the CDR3 is 12 residues.

On this clonotype itself: Mismatch with germline at one junction end may stem from a read error. V usage is TRBV4-2 and J usage is TRBJ2-4; TRBD1 is a possible D gene (6 bases). The CDR3 is 18 amino acids. CDR1 and CDR2 (germline): LGHNA, YNFKEQ. CDR3 nucleotide sequence: TGTGCCAGTAGCCCATCATGGACAGAAAGCGGAGCCAAAAACACTCAGTACTTC. Its translation is CASSPSWTESGAKNTQYF.

In regard to this clonotype: Relative to the germline gene, one junction end is altered; a read error may explain this. V and J are TRBV11-2 and TRBJ1-5, with 8 bases lining up with TRBD1. The CDR3 is 16 amino acids. Germline loops: CDR1 SGHAT, CDR2 FQNNGV. This chain's CDR3 is CASKYGGQDSNQLQHF. CDR3 sequence (DNA): TGTGCCAGCAAGTATGGGGGACAGGATAGCAATCAGCTCCAGCATTTT.